A single sample gave rise to the 29 T cell receptor beta chains below, sequenced in a study of blood T cell repertoires in COVID-19. Profiling relied on immunoSEQ multiplex PCR, and the TCRdb table lists in-frame clones only, not all of them. The sample yields approximately 130,000 clones, about 83% seen once. Sequencing input: peripheral blood. These receptors originate from a man of 80 years or more with active or convalescent COVID-19.

This clone was picked up a small number of times. The chain employs TRBV27 and TRBJ2-3; 14 positions match TRBD2. V lost 10 bases to trimming and J lost 3 bases; unmatched junction nucleotides: 6. This CDR3 spans 15 amino acids. The germline V gene encodes CDR1 MNHEY and CDR2 SMNVEV (reference sequence). The CDR3 nucleotides are TGTGCCACCAGACTAGCGGGGGGGAATACAGATACGCAGTATTTT. Its protein product is CATRLAGGNTDTQYF.

The chain joins TRBV6-1 to TRBJ1-2, with 12 bases aligning to TRBD1. Germline CDR1 and CDR2: MNHNS and SASEGT. This CDR3 comprises 15 residues. V lost 5 bases to trimming and J lost 7 bases; unmatched junction nucleotides: 8. CDR3 DNA: TGTGCCAGCAGTACTCAGGGACAGGGGGCGGGTGGCTACACCTTC. Amino acid sequence: CASSTQGQGAGGYTF.

V is TRBV6-1 and J is TRBJ2-7; D perhaps matches TRBD2 (6 bases). CDR3 length: 14 residues. Trimming left V 2 bases short and J 9 bases short, with 17 bases between. CDR1 MNHNS and CDR2 SASEGT come from the germline V gene. The CDR3 nucleotides read TGTGCCAGCAGTGAAAAACACCGCGGGACGGGGCAGTACTTC. It yields the protein CASSEKHRGTGQYF.

The chain recombines TRBV19 with TRBJ1-5; the D gene is possibly TRBD1 (5 bases). Germline V gene lookup returns CDR1 LNHDA and CDR2 SQIVND (reference sequence). CDR3 length equals 14 residues. V lost 4 bases to trimming and J lost 3 bases, with 10 bases between them. CDR3 DNA sequence: TGTGCCAGTAGTAGGCGACAGCCCAATCAGCCCCAGCATTTT. It is translated as CASSRRQPNQPQHF.

V gene TRBV7-9 combines with J gene TRBJ1-1; D is perhaps TRBD1 (6 bases). Trimming left V 6 bases short and J 1 base short, with 12 bases between. The CDR3 covers 14 residues. The germline CDR1 and CDR2 sequences are SEHNR and FQNEAQ (reference sequence). The CDR3 region has the DNA TGTGCCAGCAGGGGGCAGGGGCCGAACACTGAAGCTTTCTTT. Translating it yields CASRGQGPNTEAFF.

Points on this clone: A junction boundary mismatches the germline segment, possibly from a read error. This chain links TRBV3-1 (or the pseudogene TRBV3-2) with TRBJ2-1; the match to TRBD1 covers 8 bases. Germline V gene sequence: CDR1 LGHDT, CDR2 YNNKEL (reference sequence). The CDR3 contains 12 residues. The CDR3, as DNA: TGTGCCAGCAGCCAAAACAGGGGGGAGCTGTTCTTC. This codes for CASSQNRGELFF.

This clone was recorded at least ten times. This rearrangement joins TRBV9 to TRBJ2-3; D might be TRBD2 (6 bases). Germline loops: CDR1 SGDLS, CDR2 YYNGEE. Deletions cut 0 bases from V and 2 bases from J, with 13 bases between. The CDR3 sequence is 16 residues long. The CDR3 sequence is CASSVGSGRPTDTQYF. As DNA, the CDR3 is TGTGCCAGCAGCGTAGGCTCGGGGAGGCCCACAGATACGCAGTATTTT.

Turning to this clone: Within the sample, other DNA sequences also encode this same CDR3. This chain links TRBV6-6 with TRBJ1-6, with a possible D match to TRBD1 (5 bases). V was pared by 2 bases and J by 10 bases, with 12 bases between. Germline CDR1 MNHNY, CDR2 SVGAGI (reference sequence). The CDR3 covers 14 residues. In DNA, the CDR3 is TGTGCCAGCAGTTACGCGGAGGGGAACTCACCCCTCCACTTT. It translates to CASSYAEGNSPLHF.

V is TRBV10-2 and J is TRBJ2-3; 9 nucleotides align to TRBD2. Losses at the gene ends were 2 bases for V and 0 bases for J; bases not matched to a gene: 3. Germline loops: CDR1 WSHSY, CDR2 SAAADI. The CDR3 length is 16 residues. CDR3 loop: CASSETTSGSTDTQYF. In DNA form, the CDR3 reads TGCGCCAGCAGTGAGACGACTAGCGGTAGCACAGATACGCAGTATTTT.

The chain combines TRBV19 with TRBJ1-2; 9 nucleotides align to TRBD1. V dropped 5 bases and J dropped 8; count of bases not matched to a gene: 3. The germline V gene has CDR1 LNHDA and CDR2 SQIVND (reference sequence). The length of the CDR3 is 12 residues. CDR3 coding DNA: TGTGCCAGTAGTTGGACAGGGGTGGGCTACACCTTC. Translating it yields CASSWTGVGYTF.

The CDR3 DNA reads as TGTGCCAGCAGTGACTCTGGCCTAGCGGGGGAGACAGATACGCAGTATTTT. Encoded protein: CASSDSGLAGETDTQYF. The V and J genes are TRBV6-4 and TRBJ2-3, with TRBD2 identical over 10 bases. Trimming at V came to 0 bases and at J to 3 bases, leaving 6 bases not matched to a gene. This CDR3 comprises 17 residues. Per the germline V gene, CDR1 is MRHNA and CDR2 is SNTAGT.

This rearrangement joins TRBV28 to TRBJ2-3; the match to TRBD2 covers 8 bases. V shed 2 bases and J 5 bases; nucleotides not matched to a gene: 3. Germline V gene sequence: CDR1 MDHEN, CDR2 SYDVKM. This CDR3 is 14 amino acids long. In nucleotides, the CDR3 is TGTGCCAGCAGTTTAATCCGGGGGGGAGATACGCAGTATTTT. Amino acids: CASSLIRGGDTQYF. Variable domain in full (rest from reference TRBV28 and TRBJ2-3): DVKVTQSSRYLVKRTGEKVFLECVQDMDHENMFWYRQDPGLGLRLIYFSYDVKMKEKGDIPEGYSVSREKKERFSLILESASTNQTSMYLCASSLIRGGDTQYFGPGTRLTVL.

This clone showed up just once. This chain joins TRBV28 and TRBJ2-6; 8 bases fit TRBD1. The CDR3 totals 16 residues. V dropped 5 bases and J dropped 2; count of bases not matched to a gene: 5. Per germline, CDR1 MDHEN and CDR2 SYDVKM. The CDR3 sequence is CASSPRTGTGANVLTF. The DNA of the CDR3 is TGTGCCAGCAGTCCCAGGACAGGGACTGGGGCCAACGTCCTGACTTTC.

A single count supports this clone. The chain has TRBV19 and TRBJ2-7; TRBD1 matches at 9 bases. J gave up 0 bases and V 2 bases, and 2 bases lay outside the gene matches. The CDR3 is 15 amino acids. CDR1 is LNHDA and CDR2 is SQIVND in the germline V gene (reference sequence). In DNA form, the CDR3 reads TGTGCCAGTAGTATAAGACAGGGGGGCTCCTACGAGCAGTACTTC. Residues: CASSIRQGGSYEQYF.

The V gene is TRBV21-1, the J gene TRBJ2-3; the table's TRBD1 call for D was not verified on the DNA. TRBV21-1 corresponds to a pseudogene. The CDR3 contains 16 residues. The CDR3: CASSVLRDTFTDTQYF. For the CDR3, the DNA is TGTGCCAGCAGCGTTCTCCGGGACACTTTCACAGATACGCAGTATTTT.

The chain combines TRBV7-2 with TRBJ2-1, with 8 bases matching TRBD2. V gave up 1 base and J gave up 9 bases; unmatched junction bases: 2. Germline V gene sequence: CDR1 SGHTA, CDR2 FQGNSA. The CDR3 has 13 amino acids. As DNA, the CDR3 is TGTGCCAGCAGCTTAGGGACTAGCTTTGAGCAGTTCTTC. This sequence encodes CASSLGTSFEQFF.

The CDR3 here is CASSLEGNSEQFF. CDR3 in DNA: TGTGCCAGCAGCTTGGAGGGAAATAGTGAGCAGTTCTTC. The chain is built from TRBV7-3 and TRBJ2-1; possible D gene TRBD2, 6 bases. The CDR3 extends over 13 amino acids. Germline V lookup: CDR1 SGHTA, CDR2 FQGTGA. Trimming removed 3 bases from V and 9 bases from J, with 12 bases in between.

The chain combines TRBV10-3 with TRBJ2-7; TRBD1 agrees at 10 bases. Trimming cost V 4 bases and J 5 bases; bases outside gene matches: 11. The germline gives CDR1 ENHRY, CDR2 SYGVKD. The CDR3 loop spans 16 amino acids. CDR3 residues: CAISGPPGQGTDEQYF. The CDR3 coding sequence is TGTGCCATCAGTGGGCCCCCGGGACAGGGGACCGACGAGCAGTACTTC.

In regard to this clone: A read error may produce the germline difference seen at one junction end. This sequence joins TRBV27 and TRBJ1-1; 8 positions agree with TRBD1. Looked up from germline, CDR1 is MNHEY and CDR2 is SMNVEV (reference sequence). The CDR3 loop spans 14 amino acids. Written as DNA, the CDR3 is TGTGCCAGCAGTTCCGACAGGGGCGCTACTCCCGCATATTTT. Protein product: CASSSDRGATPAYF.

This chain connects TRBV9 to TRBJ2-1, with 8 bases fitting TRBD1. Germline assignment: CDR1 SGDLS and CDR2 YYNGEE. There are 14 residues in the CDR3. V lost 4 bases and J lost 8; bases outside the gene matches: 8. CDR3: CASSPRRGLDEQFF. The CDR3, as DNA: TGTGCCAGCAGCCCCCGCAGGGGGCTCGATGAGCAGTTCTTC.

The chain is built from TRBV24-1 and TRBJ2-3, with D uncertain. CDR1 is KGHDR, CDR2 SFDVKD, per germline. Trimming pared 4 bases from V and 7 bases from J, leaving 11 bases between. The CDR3 totals 13 residues. CDR3 DNA sequence: TGTGCCACCAGTGACTTCCAGGCGCATACGCAGTATTTT. Amino acid sequence: CATSDFQAHTQYF.

This chain uses TRBV7-8 with TRBJ2-5, with D possibly matching TRBD2 (5 bases). The V and J ends lost 6 bases and 5 bases respectively, with 13 bases between them. CDR1 SGHVS and CDR2 FQNEAQ come from the germline V gene. CDR3 length equals 13 residues. In nucleotides, the CDR3 is TGTGCCAGCAGACTCGGACTCACTGAGACCCAGTACTTC. Amino acids: CASRLGLTETQYF.

This chain connects TRBV7-2 to TRBJ2-2; maybe TRBD2 (6 bases). The CDR3 totals 15 residues. Germline V gene sequence: CDR1 SGHTA, CDR2 FQGNSA. Trimming removed 0 bases at V and 5 bases at J, with 10 bases between. Here the CDR3 DNA reads TGTGCCAGCAGCTTAGCGGGGGGAGTTACCGGGGAGCTGTTTTTT. Protein product: CASSLAGGVTGELFF.

This clone was recorded only once. The chain combines TRBV9 with TRBJ1-2; a possible D gene is TRBD1 (5 bases). With 0 bases removed from V and 9 bases from J, the gap between germline ends came to 15 bases. Germline CDR1 reads SGDLS; CDR2 reads YYNGEE. The length of the CDR3 is 14 residues. The CDR3 DNA reads as TGTGCCAGCAGCGTAGAGGGGCCCGCTCGGAGCTACACCTTC. The encoded protein is CASSVEGPARSYTF. The full variable domain, completed using reference TRBV9 and TRBJ1-2, is DSGVTQTPKHLITATGQRVTLRCSPRSGDLSVYWYQQSLDQGLQFLIQYYNGEERAKGNILERFSAQQFPDLHSELNLSSLELGDSALYFCASSVEGPARSYTFGSGTRLTVV.

Turning to this clone: The same CDR3 can be traced to other DNA sequences in this sample. The rearrangement joins TRBV5-1 to TRBJ2-7; 8 bases are a match to TRBD1. Germline loops: CDR1 SGHRS, CDR2 YFSETQ. CDR3 length: 14 amino acids. The V and J ends lost 4 bases and 3 bases, in that order; junction bases with no gene match: 6. The CDR3 region has the DNA TGCGCCAGCAGCCCCGGACAGGGTGGCTACGAGCAGTACTTC. Its protein product is CASSPGQGGYEQYF. The full variable domain, completed using reference TRBV5-1 and TRBJ2-7, is KAGVTQTPRYLIKTRGQQVTLSCSPISGHRSVSWYQQTPGQGLQFLFEYFSETQRNKGNFPGRFSGRQFSNSRSEMNVSTLELGDSALYLCASSPGQGGYEQYFGPGTRLTVT.

The V gene is TRBV3-1 (or the pseudogene TRBV3-2), the J gene TRBJ1-1, with 8 bases matching TRBD1. Germline V gene data show CDR1 as LGHDT and CDR2 as YNNKEL (reference sequence). This CDR3 comprises 13 residues. V dropped 5 bases and J dropped 11; count of bases not matched to a gene: 10. DNA for the CDR3: TGTGCCAGCAGCGAAGGACAGGGAATGGGTGCTTTCTTT. Its protein is CASSEGQGMGAFF.

The genes are TRBV12-5 and TRBJ1-4, with 9 nucleotides matching TRBD1. Germline assignment: CDR1 LGHNT and CDR2 FRNRAP. The junction had 6 bases not matched to a gene; V was cut back by 5 bases and J by 5 bases. This CDR3 has 15 residues. The CDR3 coding sequence is TGTGCTAGTGGTCCGGACAGGGGTTCAAATGAAAAACTGTTTTTT. Translating it yields CASGPDRGSNEKLFF.

The rearrangement links TRBV4-3 to TRBJ2-1; 8 bases align to TRBD2. The CDR3 is 17 amino acids. V dropped 0 bases and J dropped 3; count of bases not matched to a gene: 7. Germline CDR1 LGHNA, CDR2 YSLEER. The CDR3 is CASSQDTRGAYYNEQFF. For the CDR3, the DNA is TGCGCCAGCAGCCAAGATACGCGGGGGGCCTACTACAATGAGCAGTTCTTC.

This chain links TRBV3-1 (or the pseudogene TRBV3-2) with TRBJ2-3; 13 positions match TRBD2. Germline V gene data show CDR1 as LGHDT and CDR2 as YNNKEL (reference sequence). Trimming cost V 1 base and J 1 base; bases outside gene matches: 5. This CDR3 is built from 18 residues. The CDR3 region has the DNA TGTGCCAGCAGCCAAGGCCCCGGGACTAGCGGGGGCACAGATACGCAGTATTTT. Amino acid sequence: CASSQGPGTSGGTDTQYF.